Listed below are T cell receptor beta chains from one sample, sequenced in a study of beta chain features in type 1 diabetes. Profiling relied on immunoSEQ multiplex PCR, and the TCRdb table lists in-frame clones only, not all of them. The profile shows just over 150,000 clones, approximately 10% of them singletons. The specimen was central memory CD4+ T cells from blood. These receptors were taken from a man aged 18 to 30 in good health. Both conserved end residues are part of each CDR3. Fields, in order: D gene, V gene, clone size, J gene, CDR3 DNA, CDR3 protein. The D gene is left open where the match is weak. The listing skips clone size in some rows; elsewhere it reads once, few, many or a size class.

.	TRBV7-9	.	TRBJ2-3	TGTGCCAGCAGCTTTTTGGGGGCGACAGATACGCAGTATTTT	CASSFLGATDTQYF
.	TRBV15	few	TRBJ2-7	TGTGCCACCAGCAAAAACAGGGCTGGCGAGCAGTACTTC	CATSKNRAGEQYF
.	TRBV5-1	few	TRBJ2-5	TGCGCCAGCAGCTTGGCCGTGAGGGGCCAAGAGACCCAGTACTTC	CASSLAVRGQETQYF
.	TRBV9	.	TRBJ2-3	TGTGCCAGCAGCAGACCCGGGGGGCCAGATACGCAGTATTTT	CASSRPGGPDTQYF
.	TRBV29-1	few	TRBJ1-1	TGCAGCGCCGAGGGATGGGTGGGAGAAGCTTTCTTT	CSAEGWVGEAFF
.	TRBV10-3	few	TRBJ2-5	TGTGCCATCATGTCCGAACGTTGGACCACGGAGACCCAGTACTTC	CAIMSERWTTETQYF
.	TRBV10-3	.	TRBJ2-2	TGTGCCATCAGTGAGAGGACCGGGGAGCTGTTTTTT	CAISERTGELFF
.	TRBV6-1	.	TRBJ2-5	TGTGCCAGCAGTGAAGTCAGGGGCCAAGAGACCCAGTACTTC	CASSEVRGQETQYF
TRBD2	TRBV28	.	TRBJ2-1	TGTGCCAGCAGACCCCCCGGGGCTAGCGGGTTCTCCTACAATGAGCAGTTCTTC	CASRPPGASGFSYNEQFF
.	TRBV18	many	TRBJ2-7	TGTGCCAGCTCACCAGCGGGGGAGCAGTACTTC	CASSPAGEQYF
.	TRBV7-3	.	TRBJ2-1	TGTGCCAGCAGCTTAGGGTCGGGGCCCCCTCTCTACAATGAGCAGTTCTTC	CASSLGSGPPLYNEQFF
.	TRBV18	few	TRBJ2-3	TGTGCCAGCTCACTCCTCGGGGATACGCAGTATTTT	CASSLLGDTQYF
TRBD2	TRBV7-2	few	TRBJ2-5	TGTGCCAACGGGAGGGGGCAAGAGACCCAGTACTTC	CANGRGQETQYF
.	TRBV10-3	few	TRBJ1-2	TGTGCCATCAGTCCGGCAGATGGCTACACCTTC	CAISPADGYTF
TRBD1	TRBV10-3	.	TRBJ1-2	TGTGCCATCAGGTGGGACAGGGCGATCTATGGCTACACCTTC	CAIRWDRAIYGYTF
.	TRBV6-5	few	TRBJ2-7	TGTGCCAGCAGTGGACGGGCGCGTGGGGCCTACGAGCAGTACTTC	CASSGRARGAYEQYF
.	TRBV4-3	.	TRBJ2-2	TGCGCCAGCAGCCAATCAACCCTTACCGGGGAGCTGTTTTTT	CASSQSTLTGELFF
.	TRBV6-1	.	TRBJ2-7	TGTGCCAGCAGTGTAACTAGGACGGGAAGGAGTGGAGAGCAGTACTTC	CASSVTRTGRSGEQYF
.	TRBV7-6	.	TRBJ2-7	TGTGCCAGCAGCCTTACAGCACGGGACGAGCAGTACTTC	CASSLTARDEQYF
.	TRBV5-1	few	TRBJ1-4	TGCGCCAGCAGCTTTCGGGCAACTAATGAAAAACTGTTTTTT	CASSFRATNEKLFF
.	TRBV27	few	TRBJ2-4	TGTGCCAGCAGTTTACGGGTTGGAAAAAACATTCAGTACTTC	CASSLRVGKNIQYF
.	TRBV2	.	TRBJ2-2	TGTGCCAGCAGTTTCAGGAACACCGGGGAGCTGTTTTTT	CASSFRNTGELFF
TRBD1	TRBV4-2	.	TRBJ1-1	TGTGCCAGCAGACAGGGGTTGAACACTGAAGCTTTCTTT	CASRQGLNTEAFF
TRBD1	TRBV30	few	TRBJ1-4	TGTGCCTCAGTCCCGGGACAGGGCCTATCCTCAACTAATGAAAAACTGTTTTTT	CASVPGQGLSSTNEKLFF
.	TRBV9	few	TRBJ2-5	TGTGCCAGCAGCGTAAGTCTTCAAGAGACCCAGTACTTC	CASSVSLQETQYF
.	TRBV14	.	TRBJ2-7	TGTGCCAGCAGCCCCGGTCCGCCAGGGGCGGCGCGCGAGCAGTACTTC	CASSPGPPGAAREQYF
.	TRBV6-6	few	TRBJ1-1	TGTGCCAGCAGAATACAGCAACAGAACACTGAAGCTTTCTTT	CASRIQQQNTEAFF
.	TRBV5-1	few	TRBJ2-5	TGCGCCAGCAGCTTCTCGACAGTACAAGAGACCCAGTACTTC	CASSFSTVQETQYF
.	TRBV7-2	few	TRBJ2-7	TGTGCCAGCAGCTCCGCCGACGGGATAACCTACGAGCAGTACTTC	CASSSADGITYEQYF
TRBD1	TRBV4-2	.	TRBJ1-4	TGTGCCAGCAGAGCAGAGACAGGGCTGTTGGAAAAACTGTTTTTT	CASRAETGLLEKLFF
.	TRBV6-4	.	TRBJ2-3	TGTGCCAGCAGTGACTCGGGAAAGGCAGATACGCAGTATTTT	CASSDSGKADTQYF
.	TRBV7-2	.	TRBJ2-7	TGTGCCAGCAGCTCCGGACTATCAGGATTTAGCTACGAGCAGTACTTC	CASSSGLSGFSYEQYF
TRBD1	TRBV4-2	.	TRBJ2-4	TGTGCCAGCAGCTGGACAGGGGGAAACATTCAGTACTTC	CASSWTGGNIQYF
TRBD2	TRBV28	.	TRBJ2-5	TGTGCCAGCACCAGATTAGGCACTAGCGGCAAACAAGAGACCCAGTACTTC	CASTRLGTSGKQETQYF
TRBD1	TRBV29-1	.	TRBJ1-1	TGCAGCGTATCAGGACAGGGAGGGAGCGGCACTGAAGCTTTCTTT	CSVSGQGGSGTEAFF
.	TRBV11-1	few	TRBJ2-1	TGTGCCAGCAGCGCGGGACAGACCAAGGGCGATGAGCAGTTCTTC	CASSAGQTKGDEQFF
TRBD1	TRBV29-1	.	TRBJ1-2	TGCAGCGTTCAACTCTCAGGGACAGGGGATTCTGGCTACACCTTC	CSVQLSGTGDSGYTF
.	TRBV18	.	TRBJ1-1	TGTGCCAGCTCACCACTGCAGGGTGGCACTGAAGCTTTCTTT	CASSPLQGGTEAFF
TRBD2	TRBV28	many	TRBJ2-1	TGTGCCAGCAGTTCCCCTACCCTAGCGGGGTACAATGAGCAGTTCTTC	CASSSPTLAGYNEQFF